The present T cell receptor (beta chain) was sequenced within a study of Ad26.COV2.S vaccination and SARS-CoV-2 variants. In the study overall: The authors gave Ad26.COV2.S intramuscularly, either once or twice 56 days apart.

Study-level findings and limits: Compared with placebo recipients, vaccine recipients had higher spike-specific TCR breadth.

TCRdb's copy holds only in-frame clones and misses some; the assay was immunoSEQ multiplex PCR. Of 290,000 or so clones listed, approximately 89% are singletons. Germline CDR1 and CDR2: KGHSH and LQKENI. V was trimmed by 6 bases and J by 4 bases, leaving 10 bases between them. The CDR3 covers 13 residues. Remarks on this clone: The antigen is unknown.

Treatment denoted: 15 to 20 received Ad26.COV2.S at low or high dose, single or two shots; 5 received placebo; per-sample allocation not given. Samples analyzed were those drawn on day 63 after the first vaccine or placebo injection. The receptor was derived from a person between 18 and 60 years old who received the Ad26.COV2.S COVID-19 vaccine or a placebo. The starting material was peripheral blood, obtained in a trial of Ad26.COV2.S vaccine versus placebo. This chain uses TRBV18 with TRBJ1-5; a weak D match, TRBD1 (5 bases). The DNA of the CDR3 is TGTGCCAGCTCCCGGGACCCTAATCAGCCCCAGCATTTT. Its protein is CASSRDPNQPQHF.